The 21 T cell receptor beta chains below all came from one sample that was sequenced in a study of T-cell reconstitution after alpha-beta-depleted transplantation in children. Preparation of the TCRbeta library used unique molecular identifiers. MiXCR, applied by TCRdb to the PCR reads, yields one record per CDR3 protein. This sample has approximately 800,000 distinct CDR3 sequences, with roughly 15% found just once. Sample: PBMCs, mostly from graft donor cells, taken 360 days after TCRalphabeta/CD19-depleted stem cell transplant. Every receptor here comes from a male patient younger than 18 who had a stem cell transplant for acute lymphoblastic leukemia, so the T cells may come from the graft donor.

The rearrangement links TRBV20-1 to TRBJ2-3; D is possibly TRBD2 (5 bases). With 6 bases removed from V and 5 bases from J, the gap between germline ends came to 21 bases. Germline CDR1 is DFQATT and CDR2 is SNEGSKA (reference sequence). The CDR3 sequence is 15 residues long. CDR3 sequence reads: CSAVPELASEDTQYF. CDR3 in DNA: TGCAGTGCGGTCCCCGAGCTAGCCAGCGAAGATACGCAGTATTTT.

The DNA of the CDR3 is TGCAGCGTTGAACGCGGGGTGGGGGTGGATGAGCAGTTCTTC. The encoded protein is CSVERGVGVDEQFF. The J gene is TRBJ2-1, the V gene TRBV29-1; D is possibly TRBD2 (6 bases). Germline V gene sequence: CDR1 SQVTM, CDR2 ANQGSEA. CDR3 length: 14 amino acids. Between the trimmed V and J ends, which lost 2 bases and 8 bases, there was a span of 16 bases.

The table lists this clonotype with many counts. The CDR3 reads CASSASGTSGGKFF. In nucleotides, the CDR3 is TGTGCCAGCAGCGCATCGGGGACTAGCGGGGGGAAGTTCTTC. This sequence joins TRBV9 and TRBJ2-1, with 15 bases aligning to TRBD2. From germline, CDR1 is SGDLS and CDR2 YYNGEE. The J segment lost 14 bases and the V segment lost 3 bases, leaving 6 bases of the junction unmatched. The length of the CDR3 is 14 residues.

This clonotype was counted at least ten times. The CDR3 DNA sequence: TGCGCCAGCAGCCAAGAGCCCGTCGGGGACTATAACTACGAGCAGTACTTC. It translates to CASSQEPVGDYNYEQYF. V usage is TRBV4-1 and J usage is TRBJ2-7; 7 positions agree with TRBD2. Germline V gives CDR1 MGHRA, CDR2 YSYEKL. The CDR3 loop spans 17 amino acids. J gave up 3 bases and V 0 bases, and 11 bases lay outside the gene matches.

The chain uses TRBV6-5 and TRBJ2-7; 7 positions match TRBD2. The germline CDR1 and CDR2 sequences are MNHEY and SVGAGI. J was trimmed by 0 bases and V by 0 bases; bases with no gene match: 5. The CDR3 runs to 16 residues. CDR3 in DNA: TGTGCCAGCAGTTACTCTGGTAGCGGGCCCTCCTACGAGCAGTACTTC. It encodes CASSYSGSGPSYEQYF.

This clonotype has just a few counts. The CDR3 region is CASSQESGGPGEQYF. The CDR3, as DNA: TGTGCCAGCAGCCAAGAGTCGGGAGGGCCTGGAGAGCAGTACTTC. The chain joins TRBV4-2 to TRBJ2-7; 8 bases are a match to TRBD2. CDR1 LGHNA and CDR2 YNFKEQ come from the germline V gene. The CDR3 is 15 amino acids. J lost 7 bases, V lost 0 bases, and 8 bases had no gene match.

This clonotype was counted a few times. The J gene is TRBJ1-2, the V gene TRBV9, with no clear D. Looked up from germline, CDR1 is SGDLS and CDR2 is YYNGEE. V lost 0 bases to trimming and J lost 2 bases, with 5 bases between them. CDR3 length: 13 residues. CDR3 nucleotides: TGTGCCAGCAGCGTAGAACAGAACTATGGCTACACCTTC. It translates to CASSVEQNYGYTF.

This chain's CDR3 is CASTRLAGGTGGELFF. The CDR3 DNA reads TGTGCCAGCACTCGCCTAGCGGGAGGGACCGGCGGGGAGCTGTTTTTT. The chain carries TRBV6-1 and TRBJ2-2, with 12 bases lining up with TRBD2. CDR3 length: 16 residues. Germline CDR1 and CDR2: MNHNS and SASEGT. V trimming: 7 bases; J trimming: 7 bases; junction bases outside the gene matches: 10.

The chain has TRBV29-1 and TRBJ2-1, with 7 bases matching TRBD1. The length of the CDR3 is 20 residues. The V segment lost 6 bases and the J segment 7 bases; nucleotides outside the gene matches: 30. The germline CDR1 and CDR2 sequences are SQVTM and ANQGSEA. The CDR3 protein is CSVYRGKGLATSLTMNEQFF. CDR3 DNA: TGCAGCGTATACAGGGGTAAGGGGCTCGCTACATCTCTAACGATGAATGAGCAGTTCTTC.

A few counts support this clonotype. Germline is not matched at one junction end, which may reflect a read error. This sequence joins TRBV5-1 and TRBJ2-4; 7 nucleotides match TRBD1. The germline CDR1 and CDR2 sequences are SGHRS and YFSETQ. The CDR3 length is 14 residues. The CDR3 DNA reads as TGCGCCAGCAGCCCCGGGACAGCCCAAAACATTCAGTACTTC. Translated, it gives CASSPGTAQNIQYF.

The genes are TRBV6-5 and TRBJ2-1; D ambiguous. Trimming stripped 0 bases from V and 5 bases from J, with 11 bases between. This CDR3 has 15 amino acids. Germline lookup yields CDR1 MNHEY and CDR2 SVGAGI. For the CDR3, the DNA is TGTGCCAGCAGTTACTCGAACAGCCACCACAATGAGCAGTTCTTC. Protein: CASSYSNSHHNEQFF.

This clonotype has just a few counts. The chain has TRBV5-6 and TRBJ1-4; 8 positions match TRBD1. Germline V gene lookup returns CDR1 SGHDT and CDR2 YYEEEE. V gave up 3 bases and J gave up 8 bases; unmatched junction bases: 3. The CDR3 contains 13 residues. The CDR3 DNA follows: TGTGCCAGCAGCTGGCGGGACAGGGAAAAACTGTTTTTT. This codes for CASSWRDREKLFF.

The chain uses TRBV4-2 and TRBJ1-2; a possible D gene is TRBD1 (5 bases). Trimming took off 0 bases at V and 8 bases at J, with 10 bases between the two ends. The CDR3 has 13 residues. Germline CDR1 is LGHNA and CDR2 is YNFKEQ. CDR3 nucleotide sequence: TGTGCCAGCAGCCAAGATCGACGGGGGGGCTACACCTTC. This codes for CASSQDRRGGYTF.

This clonotype was picked up many times. The gene calls are TRBV7-9 and TRBJ2-1; TRBD2 agrees at 8 bases. The CDR3 has 16 amino acids. Germline V gene lookup returns CDR1 SEHNR and CDR2 FQNEAQ (reference sequence). Unmatched junction bases numbered 3, after V lost 1 base and J lost 1 base. In DNA, the CDR3 is TGTGCCAGCAGCTTAGGCTCTAGCGGGTCCTACAATGAGCAGTTCTTC. This codes for CASSLGSSGSYNEQFF.

This chain uses TRBV4-1 with TRBJ2-6; a weak D match, TRBD2 (6 bases). The CDR3 runs to 18 residues. V was cut by 1 base and J by 2 bases, with 15 bases left in between. Germline V gene data show CDR1 as MGHRA and CDR2 as YSYEKL. The CDR3 region has the DNA TGCGCCAGCAGCCAAGGACTAGGCCTCCTCACTGGGGCCAACGTCCTGACTTTC. Amino acids: CASSQGLGLLTGANVLTF.

The V and J genes are TRBV2 and TRBJ1-4; D is undetermined. The CDR3 is made up of 15 amino acids. CDR1 and CDR2 from the germline V gene are SNHLY and FYNNEI. With 6 bases removed from V and 7 bases from J, the gap between germline ends came to 18 bases. The CDR3 DNA is TGTGCCAGCAGGAGGTCGGGATCAGTTCGTGAAAAACTGTTTTTT. Protein: CASRRSGSVREKLFF.

This chain joins TRBV7-9 and TRBJ2-7; D remains unclear. Trimming stripped 5 bases from V and 3 bases from J, with 17 bases between. The CDR3 covers 15 residues. Germline CDR1 reads SEHNR; CDR2 reads FQNEAQ (reference sequence). The CDR3 spells CASSGLAARIYEQYF. In DNA form, the CDR3 reads TGTGCCAGCAGCGGTCTGGCTGCGAGGATCTACGAGCAGTACTTC.

This clonotype was counted ten times or more. This chain uses TRBV16 with TRBJ1-4, with D unclear. The V and J ends lost 0 bases and 5 bases respectively, with 10 bases between them. The CDR3 consists of 15 residues. The germline V gene has CDR1 KGHSY and CDR2 FQNENV. CDR3 region: CASSQSAAGNEKLFF. DNA of the CDR3: TGTGCCAGCAGCCAATCGGCGGCAGGAAATGAAAAACTGTTTTTT.

This rearrangement joins TRBV19 to TRBJ2-1; TRBD2 agrees at 9 bases. J gave up 4 bases and V 6 bases, and 10 bases lay outside the gene matches. CDR3 length: 16 residues. Germline values: CDR1 LNHDA, CDR2 SQIVND (reference sequence). The chain's CDR3 is CASRGWASGVYNEQFF. The CDR3 nucleotides are TGTGCCAGTAGAGGTTGGGCTAGCGGGGTTTACAATGAGCAGTTCTTC.

This clonotype was seen repeatedly, ten times or more. This sequence joins TRBV4-2 and TRBJ1-2; 7 bases agree with TRBD1. Per germline, CDR1 LGHNA and CDR2 YNFKEQ. The J segment lost 4 bases and the V segment lost 4 bases, leaving 12 bases of the junction unmatched. The CDR3 covers 16 residues. Written as DNA, the CDR3 is TGTGCCAGCAGCCCTCGACCAGGGGGAGACGGCTATGGCTACACCTTC. Amino acid sequence: CASSPRPGGDGYGYTF.

Only a few counts were recorded for this clonotype. The rearrangement uses TRBV7-3 and TRBJ2-1; 10 nucleotides agree with TRBD1. The germline CDR1 and CDR2 sequences are SGHTA and FQGTGA. V was clipped by 5 bases and J by 5 bases; unmatched bases: 15. This CDR3 contains 18 residues. The CDR3 DNA reads as TGTGCCAGCAGCCCGAACCGGGACAGGGGAATTGCCAACAATGAGCAGTTCTTC. Its translation: CASSPNRDRGIANNEQFF.